This T cell receptor beta chain was found in a study of blood T cell repertoires in COVID-19. V lost 3 bases, J lost 4 bases, and 16 bases lay in between. CDR3 length equals 15 residues. Germline V lookup: CDR1 SGHRS, CDR2 YFSETQ. Data came from immunoSEQ multiplex PCR; TCRdb stores just in-frame clones and leaves some out. The table records 100,000 or so clones, approximately 81% of them present only once. The TCR sequence derives from a human donor in a cohort sampled during active COVID-19. Input material: peripheral blood. The rearrangement uses TRBV5-1 and TRBJ1-2, with D possibly TRBD1 on 6 matching bases. In DNA, the CDR3 is TGCGCCAGCAGCTCGAGACAGGCCCATAGCTATGGCTACACCTTC. This gives the protein CASSSRQAHSYGYTF.